This T cell receptor beta chain comes out of a study of post-analysis software for immune sequencing data. Across the whole study: Secondary progressive, relapsing-remitting and progressive-relapsing multiple sclerosis were among the included disease courses. Notes on the study in general: Among a handful of TRBV segments more frequent in patients than controls were TRBV5-6, TRBV5-1 and TRBV20-1. Pronounced co-clustering by F measure was evident among identically batched samples.

Trimming removed 4 bases from V and 5 bases from J, with 15 bases in between. Germline values: CDR1 MNHEY, CDR2 SVGAGI. CDR3 length: 15 residues. Unique-molecular-identifier-tagged TCR beta cDNA libraries were used. T cells, about 0.9 to 10 million of them, yielded roughly 470,000 cDNA molecules. TCRdb re-called the PCR reads with MiXCR, one entry per CDR3 protein. The sample shows some 260,000 distinct CDR3 sequences, around 34% of them seen only once. In regard to this clonotype: Its antigen is still unknown.

The J gene is TRBJ2-1, the V gene TRBV6-5; D may be TRBD2 (6 bases). The sequencing sample was made of blood. This receptor was taken from a girl aged 5-17 years with multiple sclerosis. This CDR3 reads CASSSGLAANNEQFF. CDR3 bases: TGTGCCAGCAGTTCCGGGTTAGCGGCCAACAATGAGCAGTTCTTC.